The next 27 T cell receptor beta chains were all read from a single sample in a study of cytomegalovirus exposure and HLA in healthy donors. PCR primers comprised 60 Vbeta and 13 Jbeta primers. Generated by immunoSEQ multiplex PCR, the TCRdb table keeps only in-frame clones and is missing some. In the table there are 120,000 or so clones, around 82% of which are singletons. The sequenced sample consisted of PBMCs. Source of these receptors: a woman aged 40 to 49 in good health and CMV-seropositive.

The V call is TRBV6-5, the J call TRBJ1-1; D gene uncertain. Germline lookup yields CDR1 MNHEY and CDR2 SVGAGI. There are 11 residues in the CDR3. Trimming pared 7 bases from V and 7 bases from J, leaving 10 bases between. The CDR3 coding sequence is TGTGCCAGCAAGTTGGGCCTTGAAGCTTTCTTT. This translates into CASKLGLEAFF.

The CDR3 nucleotides read TGTGCCAGCAGCAGCAGGGCAGCCCAACTTGTAGGCTACACCTTC. Residues: CASSSRAAQLVGYTF. The genes are TRBV4-2 and TRBJ1-2; TRBD1 is a possible D gene (5 bases). Germline lookup yields CDR1 LGHNA and CDR2 YNFKEQ. Trimming left V 5 bases short and J 8 bases short, with 21 bases between. This CDR3 spans 15 amino acids.

The gene calls are TRBV10-3 and TRBJ2-7; 11 bases fit TRBD2. Germline lookup yields CDR1 ENHRY and CDR2 SYGVKD. The CDR3 is 15 residues long. Trimming took 6 bases from V and 1 from J; bases not matched to a gene: 5. CDR3 loop: CAIRSLAGGSYEQYF. For the CDR3, the DNA is TGTGCCATCAGATCCCTAGCGGGAGGATCCTACGAGCAGTACTTC.

The rearrangement links TRBV9 to TRBJ2-3; TRBD2 agrees at 10 bases. The V gene end was trimmed by 0 bases and the J gene end by 1 base; junction bases not matched to a gene: 2. Per the germline V gene, CDR1 is SGDLS and CDR2 is YYNGEE. This CDR3 contains 16 residues. Here the CDR3 reads CASSVGSGGGTDTQYF. The CDR3 DNA reads as TGTGCCAGCAGCGTAGGGAGCGGGGGGGGCACAGATACGCAGTATTTT.

The chain carries TRBV6-4 and TRBJ2-3; D might be TRBD2 (6 bases). The germline CDR1 and CDR2 sequences are MRHNA and SNTAGT. CDR3 length: 14 amino acids. Trimming shortened V by 6 bases and J by 0 bases, and 10 bases separated the two germline ends. The DNA of the CDR3 is TGTGCCAGCAGCTTAGCGGCTAGCACAGATACGCAGTATTTT. Amino acid sequence: CASSLAASTDTQYF.

The genes are TRBV28 and TRBJ2-3, with TRBD1 matching 7 bases. CDR1 is MDHEN and CDR2 is SYDVKM in the germline V gene. Trimming cost V 7 bases and J 4 bases; bases outside gene matches: 14. The CDR3 is 16 residues long. Written as DNA, the CDR3 is TGTGCCAGCAACATGGAGACAGGGAGAAGGTCAGATACGCAGTATTTT. Its translation: CASNMETGRRSDTQYF.

The chain recombines TRBV2 with TRBJ1-1, with D possibly matching TRBD1 (5 bases). Germline lookup yields CDR1 SNHLY and CDR2 FYNNEI. Trimming removed 6 bases at V and 7 bases at J, with 21 bases between. This CDR3 is built from 15 residues. The CDR3: CASRPLLAGRGEAFF. The CDR3 bases are TGTGCCAGCAGACCTCTACTCGCAGGGAGGGGTGAAGCTTTCTTT.

V is TRBV9 and J is TRBJ2-2; perhaps TRBD2 as D (5 bases). CDR3 length equals 18 residues. Germline assignment: CDR1 SGDLS and CDR2 YYNGEE. V was clipped by 2 bases and J by 4 bases, with 21 bases between them. The CDR3 nucleotides are TGTGCCAGCAGCGTGTACCCCCGTGAGGGATGGGGCACCGGGGAGCTGTTTTTT. Translation gives CASSVYPREGWGTGELFF.

CDR3 protein: CASSQDGTEHYEQYF. The DNA of the CDR3 is TGTGCCAGCAGCCAAGATGGAACAGAGCACTACGAGCAGTACTTC. The chain joins TRBV14 to TRBJ2-7, with no clear D. Trimming stripped 0 bases from V and 3 bases from J, with 12 bases between. This CDR3 has 15 amino acids. The germline V gene has CDR1 SGHDN and CDR2 FVKESK.

J is TRBJ1-2 and V is TRBV10-3; D is perhaps TRBD1 (5 bases). The CDR3 covers 13 residues. V gave up 4 bases and J gave up 7 bases, with 13 bases separating them. Looked up from germline, CDR1 is ENHRY and CDR2 is SYGVKD. CDR3 in amino acids: CAISGGTFSGYTF. DNA for the CDR3: TGTGCCATCAGTGGCGGGACCTTTAGTGGCTACACCTTC.

This chain connects TRBV5-1 to TRBJ2-1, with 12 nucleotides matching TRBD2. The CDR3 totals 16 residues. The V segment lost 4 bases and the J segment 4 bases; nucleotides outside the gene matches: 6. Germline V gene lookup returns CDR1 SGHRS and CDR2 YFSETQ. The chain's CDR3 is CASSTRGLAGYNEQFF. The CDR3 region has the DNA TGCGCCAGCAGCACTCGCGGACTAGCGGGATACAATGAGCAGTTCTTC.

The chain carries TRBV11-3 and TRBJ2-3, with TRBD2 matching 14 bases. V lost 5 bases and J lost 6; bases outside the gene matches: 1. The CDR3 contains 14 residues. Germline assignment: CDR1 SGHNT and CDR2 YENEEA. CDR3 sequence reads: CASSRLAGGDTQYF. As DNA, the CDR3 is TGTGCCAGCAGCCGACTAGCGGGAGGGGATACGCAGTATTTT. The full variable domain, rest sourced from reference TRBV11-3 and TRBJ2-3, is EAGVVQSPRYKIIEKKQPVAFWCNPISGHNTLYWYLQNLGQGPELLIRYENEEAVDDSQLPKDRFSAERLKGVDSTLKIQPAELGDSAVYLCASSRLAGGDTQYFGPGTRLTVL.

About this clone itself: The same CDR3 can be traced to other DNA sequences in this sample. This chain links TRBV28 with TRBJ1-1; the D gene is possibly TRBD1 (5 bases). CDR1 is MDHEN, CDR2 SYDVKM, per germline. There are 14 residues in the CDR3. V was shortened by 1 base and J by 3 bases, with 9 bases between the two germline ends. For the CDR3, the DNA is TGTGCCAGCAGTTTATATAGGGGTCACACTGAAGCTTTCTTT. Encoded protein: CASSLYRGHTEAFF.

This chain connects TRBV9 to TRBJ2-1; TRBD2 matches at 8 bases. V dropped 5 bases and J dropped 6; count of bases not matched to a gene: 13. Germline CDR1 is SGDLS and CDR2 is YYNGEE. This CDR3 has 16 amino acids. The CDR3 is CASSASSGTRGNEQFF. DNA of the CDR3: TGTGCCAGCAGTGCTAGTAGCGGGACACGGGGCAATGAGCAGTTCTTC.

This clone was found a few times. This chain joins TRBV5-6 and TRBJ2-2; a weak D match, TRBD2 (6 bases). The V end lost 4 bases, the J end lost 1 base, and 8 bases lay between the germline ends. Germline loops: CDR1 SGHDT, CDR2 YYEEEE. The CDR3 consists of 14 residues. In nucleotides, the CDR3 is TGTGCCAGCAGCCGGGACTTGAACACCGGGGAGCTGTTTTTT. Protein product: CASSRDLNTGELFF.

V and J are TRBV7-6 and TRBJ2-5; a weak D match, TRBD2 (5 bases). With 5 bases removed from V and 4 bases from J, the gap between germline ends came to 20 bases. The CDR3 has 16 residues. Germline CDR1 and CDR2: SGHVS and FNYEAQ. The CDR3 sequence is CASSQLGVRIGETQYF. CDR3 DNA: TGTGCCAGCAGCCAACTAGGCGTAAGGATAGGAGAGACCCAGTACTTC.

This chain joins TRBV6-1 and TRBJ2-2; TRBD1 aligns across 8 bases. CDR3 size: 17 residues. Germline V CDR1 and CDR2: MNHNS, SASEGT. The trim removed 4 bases at V and 0 bases at J, leaving 7 bases unmatched. In nucleotides, the CDR3 is TGTGCCAGCAGTGTGGCAGGGGGCTTCGCGAACACCGGGGAGCTGTTTTTT. Translation gives CASSVAGGFANTGELFF.

This clone was seen a few times. This CDR3 reads CASSHTGEAYEQYF. DNA for the CDR3: TGTGCCAGCAGCCACACAGGGGAGGCCTACGAGCAGTACTTC. This sequence joins TRBV4-2 and TRBJ2-7; tentatively, D is TRBD1 (7 bases). The CDR3 totals 14 residues. V lost 3 bases and J lost 2, with 11 bases in between. The germline V gene has CDR1 LGHNA and CDR2 YNFKEQ.

This clone was detected only once. The V call is TRBV7-2, the J call TRBJ2-7; 10 nucleotides match TRBD2. This CDR3 has 13 residues. The germline V gene has CDR1 SGHTA and CDR2 FQGNSA. V was clipped by 4 bases and J by 13 bases; unmatched bases: 10. CDR3 DNA: TGTGCCAGCAGCTCTCCTCCTAGCGGGAGAAACTACTTC. It translates to CASSSPPSGRNYF.

The chain joins TRBV7-9 to TRBJ2-3; 10 bases line up with TRBD2. The V gene end was trimmed by 3 bases and the J gene end by 4 bases; junction bases not matched to a gene: 4. This CDR3 is built from 15 residues. Germline values: CDR1 SEHNR, CDR2 FQNEAQ (reference sequence). The CDR3 DNA sequence: TGTGCCAGCAGCTTTCTAGCGGGAGCATCAGATACGCAGTATTTT. Its translation is CASSFLAGASDTQYF.

The chain employs TRBV6-5 and TRBJ2-1, with TRBD2 as a possible D gene (5 bases). Germline V gene lookup returns CDR1 MNHEY and CDR2 SVGAGI. The length of the CDR3 is 14 residues. Trimming removed 7 bases at V and 5 bases at J, with 15 bases between. The CDR3 region has the DNA TGTGCCAGCACCATACTAGGTGCCCACAATGAGCAGTTCTTC. Protein product: CASTILGAHNEQFF.

The rearrangement uses TRBV6-5 and TRBJ2-7; 8 bases are shared with TRBD2. The germline V gene has CDR1 MNHEY and CDR2 SVGAGI. The CDR3 consists of 13 residues. V shed 4 bases, J shed 6 bases, and the junction held 5 bases outside the gene matches. This chain's CDR3 is CASSFGRAREQYF. The CDR3 coding sequence is TGTGCCAGCAGTTTCGGGAGGGCCCGCGAGCAGTACTTC.

The chain employs TRBV27 and TRBJ1-2, with 7 bases lining up with TRBD1. V was pared by 6 bases and J by 5 bases, with 6 bases of the junction left unmatched. Germline V CDR1 and CDR2: MNHEY, SMNVEV (reference sequence). The CDR3 has 13 residues. The CDR3 DNA sequence: TGTGCCAGCAGATCCGGGACAGAGTATGGCTACACCTTC. Translation: CASRSGTEYGYTF.

The chain couples TRBV27 to TRBJ2-7, with 7 bases aligning to TRBD1. Germline V gives CDR1 MNHEY, CDR2 SMNVEV (reference sequence). V shed 8 bases and J 5 bases; nucleotides not matched to a gene: 12. The CDR3 covers 14 residues. Written as DNA, the CDR3 is TGTGCCAGCGGCTTGGCAGGGGGTTCCCACGAGCAGTACTTC. Its protein is CASGLAGGSHEQYF.

This chain connects TRBV5-4 to TRBJ2-5, with 7 bases matching TRBD1. Germline CDR1 is SGHNT and CDR2 is YYREEE (reference sequence). This CDR3 is built from 13 residues. The V segment lost 4 bases and the J segment 2 bases; nucleotides outside the gene matches: 2. The CDR3 DNA follows: TGTGCCAGCAGCCCAGGGGGACAAGAGACCCAGTACTTC. Amino acid sequence: CASSPGGQETQYF.

The chain employs TRBV29-1 and TRBJ1-6; no firm D call. This CDR3 region has 15 residues. With 4 bases removed from V and 7 bases from J, the gap between germline ends came to 17 bases. Per germline, CDR1 SQVTM and CDR2 ANQGSEA. CDR3 nucleotide sequence: TGCAGCGTTGGAGAGGGAGCGGCAGCAAATTCACCCCTCCACTTT. Translated, it gives CSVGEGAAANSPLHF.

The chain combines TRBV5-1 with TRBJ2-1; the match to TRBD2 covers 9 bases. The CDR3 totals 15 residues. The junction had 6 bases not matched to a gene; V was cut back by 0 bases and J by 8 bases. CDR1 SGHRS and CDR2 YFSETQ come from the germline V gene. CDR3 in DNA: TGCGCCAGCAGCTTGGCTGGCGGGAGGGTGGATGAGCAGTTCTTC. Its protein product is CASSLAGGRVDEQFF.